This T cell receptor (beta chain) was sequenced during a study of brain T cells in children with intractable seizures. Profiled with immunoSEQ multiplex PCR; TCRdb holds only in-frame clones, not every one. Among about 340,000 clones listed, over 90% were seen once. CDR3 length: 15 residues. Germline CDR1 and CDR2: LNHDA and SQIVND (reference sequence). V shed 4 bases and J 3 bases; nucleotides not matched to a gene: 9. Sample time point: blood from clinic visit 5 months post-surgery; TSC patient then seizure free. The sequenced cases were selected for having the highest brain T cell transcript signatures.

The TCR sequence derives from a boy less than two years old with tuberous sclerosis and intractable seizures. Sequences were derived from peripheral blood, sampled less than 6 months after surgery. J is TRBJ2-7 and V is TRBV19; TRBD1 agrees at 7 bases. As DNA, the CDR3 is TGTGCCAGTAGTAAAGGGACAGAGCACCTCTACGAGCAGTACTTC. This translates into CASSKGTEHLYEQYF.